The T cell receptor (beta chain) described here comes from a study of blood T cell repertoires in COVID-19. Study overall: Material from acute and convalescent COVID-19 was sourced from the United States, Italy and Spain. From T cells, B-cell-depleted T cells, or PBMCs came the material, which was cDNA or gDNA.

Original processing notes: Amplification with reference gene primers provided the estimates of nucleated cell counts. Repertoires were generated with immunoSEQ multiplex PCR, while TCRdb's copy carries only in-frame clones and drops some. V and J calls and clone size are given by that table; D and trimming were obtained from the DNA. The table has fewer than 400,000 clones, around 84% seen once. Germline trimming cut 6 bases from V and 0 bases from J; bases unmatched to any gene: 4. Per the germline V gene, CDR1 is MNHEY and CDR2 is SVGAGI. There are 15 residues in the CDR3. V gene TRBV6-5 combines with J gene TRBJ1-1, with TRBD1 identical over 10 bases. The receptor comes from a human donor in a cohort sampled during active COVID-19. Sequencing was performed on peripheral blood. This CDR3 reads CASRDRGAMNTEAFF. The DNA of the CDR3 is TGTGCCAGCAGGGACAGGGGGGCTATGAACACTGAAGCTTTCTTT.